One sample yielded the 8 T cell receptor beta chains listed below, sequenced in a study of T cell changes during pregnancy in multiple sclerosis. Produced via immunoSEQ multiplex PCR; TCRdb's table is partial and in-frame only. This sample has around 70,000 clones, with less than 95% found just once. Material: peripheral blood, obtained in the third trimester of pregnancy. All receptors derive from a female donor with multiple sclerosis, enrolled in a pregnancy study.

V gene TRBV27 combines with J gene TRBJ2-5; the match to TRBD2 covers 12 bases. There are 15 residues in the CDR3. Trimming removed 4 bases from V and 5 bases from J; junction bases left unmatched: 5. The germline V gene encodes CDR1 MNHEY and CDR2 SMNVEV (reference sequence). The CDR3 protein is CASSSTSGGYETQYF. In DNA form, the CDR3 reads TGTGCCAGCAGTTCGACTAGCGGGGGCTATGAGACCCAGTACTTC.

The CDR3 here is CASPGQPGNTIYF. DNA of the CDR3: TGTGCCAGCCCAGGACAGCCCGGAAACACCATATATTTT. The rearrangement joins TRBV5-5 to TRBJ1-3, with D tentatively TRBD1 (6 bases). V was shortened by 7 bases and J by 4 bases, with 12 bases between the two germline ends. Germline lookup yields CDR1 SGHKS and CDR2 YYEKEE (reference sequence). This CDR3 has 13 amino acids.

V gene TRBV10-3 combines with J gene TRBJ2-1; no definite D call. Germline CDR1 is ENHRY and CDR2 is SYGVKD. There are 12 residues in the CDR3. The ends were cut back, 6 bases at V and 6 bases at J, with 9 bases in the middle. CDR3 in amino acids: CAIRNLGNEQFF. The CDR3, as DNA: TGTGCCATCAGGAACCTAGGCAATGAGCAGTTCTTC.

This CDR3 reads CASSIGASGGITQYF. For the CDR3, the DNA is TGTGCCAGTAGTATCGGGGCTAGCGGGGGGATCACGCAGTATTTT. The chain links TRBV19 to TRBJ2-3; TRBD2 matches at 11 bases. The CDR3 has 15 residues. Looked up from germline, CDR1 is LNHDA and CDR2 is SQIVND (reference sequence). V lost 3 bases, J lost 9 bases, and 8 bases stayed unmatched.

This CDR3 is CASSLRVMNTEAFF. DNA of the CDR3: TGTGCCAGCAGCTTACGGGTCATGAACACTGAAGCTTTCTTT. The chain joins TRBV7-2 to TRBJ1-1; D call uncertain. Trimming cost V 2 bases and J 0 bases, with 7 bases left between them. CDR1 SGHTA and CDR2 FQGNSA come from the germline V gene. The CDR3 is 14 residues long.

This rearrangement joins TRBV9 to TRBJ2-7, with 7 bases aligning to TRBD2. CDR3 size: 20 residues. V trimming: 3 bases; J trimming: 4 bases; junction bases outside the gene matches: 25. CDR1 is SGDLS, CDR2 YYNGEE, per germline. The CDR3 loop reads CASSEGLPGTGGRKGYEQYF. The CDR3 DNA sequence: TGTGCCAGCAGCGAGGGTCTACCGGGAACGGGGGGTCGGAAGGGGTACGAGCAGTACTTC. The complete variable domain, with remaining parts taken from reference TRBV9 and TRBJ2-7, reads DSGVTQTPKHLITATGQRVTLRCSPRSGDLSVYWYQQSLDQGLQFLIQYYNGEERAKGNILERFSAQQFPDLHSELNLSSLELGDSALYFCASSEGLPGTGGRKGYEQYFGPGTRLTVT.

The genes are TRBV7-6 and TRBJ1-6; maybe TRBD1 (6 bases). CDR1 and CDR2 from the germline V gene are SGHVS and FNYEAQ. The CDR3 consists of 15 residues. V was shortened by 4 bases and J by 7 bases, with 14 bases between the two germline ends. This CDR3 is CASSSQVDRNSPLHF. In nucleotides, the CDR3 is TGTGCCAGCAGCTCCCAGGTCGACAGGAATTCACCCCTCCACTTT.

V is TRBV7-3 and J is TRBJ2-3; D might be TRBD1 (5 bases). Germline CDR1 SGHTA, CDR2 FQGTGA. The V gene lost 5 bases and the J gene lost 8 bases, with 14 bases spanning the gap. This CDR3 is 13 amino acids long. CDR3 amino acids: CASSPRWGGTQYF. The CDR3 DNA is TGTGCCAGCAGCCCTAGGTGGGGCGGTACGCAGTATTTT.